This T cell receptor (beta chain) was sequenced for a study of blood T cells in healthy people across ages (dated by TCRdb to about 2015). About the study as a whole: In model experiments, roughly one uniquely barcoded TCR beta cDNA molecule per two T cells was captured by template switching. Two additional independent replicas of 1 million unique cDNA reads from the same blood draw were analyzed for two donors (one aged 18 to 30 and one aged 80 or older). Four age groups were formed from the donors: young (average about 17 years), middle-aged (approximately 42), aged (about 62) and long-lived (around 82). Donors of different ages were randomly distributed across sequencing lanes to avoid experimental bias. Using deep sequencing normalized with unique cDNA molecular identifiers, the study measured how TCR beta repertoire diversity changes with age. Study-level results and caveats: Compared with the aged group, the long-lived group had more naive CD4+ T cells, fewer expanded clones and increased TCR diversity, a pattern suggesting age selection. Because donor CMV infection status was unknown, age-related changes in expanded clonotypes were potentially confounded. Bulk unsorted PBMC profiling prevented conclusive comparison of naive and antigen-experienced compartments. As age increased, observed TCR beta diversity per million T cells dropped in a roughly linear way, and a significant reduction was already evident by age 40. The percentage of naive T cells measured by flow cytometry correlated strongly with observed TCR beta diversity. Total diversity estimates from one million sequenced T cells were considered lower bounds and underestimates.

Donors were a few dozen systemically healthy Caucasian individuals from Russia aged roughly 6 to 100 years. Each donor gave ten milliliters of peripheral blood, collected into EDTA-treated Vacutainer tubes. Ficoll-Paque density-gradient centrifugation was used to isolate PBMCs, with at least 6 million per sample. Total RNA was extracted from PBMCs with Trizol reagent, with at least 5 micrograms obtained per sample. For every donor, flow cytometry on a PBMC aliquot measured the percentage of naive CD45RAhigh/CD27high T cells. At the junction V is shortened by 5 bases and J by 4 bases, with 11 bases in between. Inclusive of the bounding cysteine and phenylalanine, the CDR3 is 13 residues long. Only CDR3 DNA remains: 39 bases, in frame from the first base. Libraries were made using 5' RACE. Sequencer: Illumina HiSeq 2500. The second PCR ran for roughly 7 to 12 cycles and used a J-beta primer mix along with a sample-barcoded 5' primer. A unique molecular identifier was introduced onto each TCR beta cDNA molecule by a template-switch 5' adaptor carrying 12 random nucleotides. At least 2.5 million CDR3-containing paired-end reads were obtained from each sample. All of the RNA was converted into first-strand cDNA using the Mint cDNA synthesis kit, with a TRBC-specific oligonucleotide serving as the primer. All cDNA was treated with uracil-DNA glycosylase and then went through a first 18-cycle PCR with the universal primers M1SS and BC2_uni_R. Turning to the authors' computational methods: For normalization, 1 million high-quality reads were randomly selected from each sample, with every read carrying a distinct molecular identifier. Reads sharing molecular identifiers were discarded rather than binned into consensus sequences. MiTCR, run with a Q25 quality threshold and the strictest error-elimination algorithm, handled CDR3 identification, clonotype clustering and error correction. A nonparametric unseen species model with Euler transformation was used to estimate lower-bound total TCR beta diversity. Starting from the raw public reads, TCRdb applied fastp trimming at Q25, assembled clones with MiXCR and retained in-frame beta chains. Each CDR3 protein appears once, grouped with its most common genes and DNA. V and J calls and clone size were set by TCRdb, not the authors. The table for this sample lists 800,000 to 950,000 distinct CDR3 sequences; roughly 35% of them were counted only once. 10% to 15% of the sample goes to the ten largest clones.

Details on this clonotype: There is no known antigen for this receptor. There are no base qualities to consult, and no much larger clone falls within one base.

Sequenced: blood. Recombination connected TRBV12-3 or TRBV12-4 to TRBJ1-2, with no reliable assignment of the D segment. This clonotype was sampled from a man between 18 and 35 years old in good health. The DNA sequence follows: TGTGCCAGCAGTCTCTCGGTCCCCTATGGCTACACCTTC. This yields the protein CASSLSVPYGYTF.